This paragraph covers one T cell receptor beta chain sequence. Its cognate antigen has yet to be identified. Base qualities are not at hand, and no much larger clone is one base apart. This sample is drawn from a study of blood T cell repertoires in COVID-19 (dated by TCRdb to about 2020). Looking at the study overall: Samples covering the acute and convalescent phases of COVID-19 were provided by collaborators in the United States, Italy and Spain. The prospective study material was composed of cDNA or gDNA derived from T cells, B-cell-depleted T cells, or PBMCs. The dataset comprised deeply sampled blood TCRbeta repertoires from subjects exposed to, actively infected with, or recovered from COVID-19. The repertoires were made available in a free public database intended to serve as a resource for research on the immune response to SARS-CoV-2. Samples came from the ongoing ImmuneRACE study (first 160 participants) plus 1,254 subjects from 6 global collaborators. A de-identified subject ID, COVID-19 status, age in years and sex were almost always included in the sample metadata. Where HLA class I and class II types were available, the types were taken from metadata supplied by the sample provider, not from assay-based typing. Study-wide conclusions, independent of this receptor: How much clinical and demographic metadata was included differed by source and by participant, and the metadata was provided uncurated.

Each collaborating institution followed its own protocols to collect whole blood in K2EDTA tubes. For TCRbeta analysis, collaborators shipped samples as frozen whole blood, isolated PBMCs, or DNA extracted from either of those sample types. Measured from the cysteine to the phenylalanine, the CDR3 is 15 residues long. Left in the record is the CDR3 DNA by itself, 45 bases read in frame from the first base. The germline V gene yields SGHTA for CDR1 and FQGNSA for CDR2. Trimming takes 1 base off V and 7 bases off J; junction bases not matched to a gene: 4. The immunoSEQ Assay, a bias-controlled multiplex PCR, was used to amplify TCRbeta CDR3 regions from genomic DNA. For the original study's pipeline: The number of nucleated cells in each sample was estimated from the amplification of reference gene primers within the assay. Sequence reads were collapsed and filtered to measure the absolute abundance of every unique TCRbeta CDR3 rearrangement. For each sample, productive Simpson clonality was calculated as the square root of Simpson's diversity index across productive rearrangements. This is the immuneACCESS table as TCRdb keeps it, with only in-frame sequences that have V and J called. A part of the clones is gone; compared with another copy, unresolved V genes explain less than half, and the rest is unexplained. The V and J calls and clone size come from that table; D and trimming were worked out from the DNA. The sample table contains tens of thousands of clones; only one count was recorded for roughly 90% of them. Around 5.5% of the sample is in the top ten clones.

The chain is encoded by TRBV7-2 joined to TRBJ1-6, with 7 middle bases fitting TRBD1. This clonotype was obtained from an elderly man in a cohort sampled during active COVID-19. Sequencing used peripheral blood. At the DNA level, the sequence is TGTGCCAGCAGCTTAGGGGGACAGCAGAATTCACCCCTCCACTTT. This yields the protein CASSLGGQQNSPLHF.